Described below is a single TCR beta chain sequence and its context. TCRdb's table, derived via immunoSEQ multiplex PCR, lists solely in-frame clones and lacks some. The sample includes some 120,000 clones, approximately 87% of them seen just once. The data originate from a study of control samples from healthy donors and cancer patients. V lost 5 bases and J lost 6, with 18 bases in between. Looked up from germline, CDR1 is WNHNN and CDR2 is SYGVQD (reference sequence). CDR3 length equals 15 residues. Source material: blood. The sequence derives from a man in his thirties or forties in good health. The rearrangement links TRBV10-1 to TRBJ2-3, with D tentatively TRBD2 (6 bases). The chain's CDR3 is CASSNRDSPRDTQYF. For the CDR3, the DNA is TGCGCCAGCAGTAACCGGGACTCCCCCCGGGATACGCAGTATTTT.